The clone carrying this TCR beta chain appeared a few times. What it recognizes is unknown. This sample stems from a study of cytomegalovirus exposure and HLA in healthy donors. Study results and caveats: Cytomegalovirus status, reportedly, was diagnosed with high specificity and sensitivity by the classifier.

The PCR ran on 60 Vbeta and 13 Jbeta primers. TCRdb's copy holds only in-frame clones and misses some; the assay was immunoSEQ multiplex PCR. The sample consists of 150,000 to 200,000 clones, approximately 83% of them appearing once. The CDR3 has 16 residues. Per the germline V gene, CDR1 is MGHRA and CDR2 is YSYEKL. J gave up 3 bases and V 1 base, and 6 bases lay outside the gene matches. The sample comprised PBMCs. The chain has TRBV4-1 and TRBJ2-7; TRBD1 agrees at 10 bases. This receptor was identified in a man aged 18 to 30 in good health and CMV-seropositive. In DNA, the CDR3 is TGCGCCAGCAGCCAAGCACTGGGGACAGGGGTCTACGAGCAGTACTTC. Residues: CASSQALGTGVYEQYF.